Judged by abundance, the clone carrying this TCR beta chain is medium-sized. What it binds is unknown. This CDR3 contains 15 residues. The V and J ends lost 10 bases and 5 bases, in that order; junction bases with no gene match: 13. Germline loops: CDR1 MNHGY, CDR2 SAAAGT. This sample is drawn from a study of T cells in localized non-small cell lung cancer. Study observations and caveats: Investigators sequenced only a single tumor region, leaving heterogeneity possible. Among the tissues sampled, uninvolved adjacent lung had the highest T cell clonality, above tumor.

Measured with immunoSEQ multiplex PCR; TCRdb has only the in-frame clones, and not every one. The sample holds 750 to 1,000 clones; 15% to 20% are singletons and the top ten take roughly a quarter. It was adjacent lung free of atypia that was taken, at least 2 cm from the tumor margin. Sequencing was performed on normal lung tissue next to the tumor, taken before any cancer treatment. The J gene is TRBJ2-5, the V gene TRBV6-8; the match to TRBD2 covers 10 bases. The receptor was isolated from a female donor of 60 years or more with stage II squamous cell lung carcinoma. CDR3 loop: CATDPSGGALETQYF. CDR3 DNA: TGTGCCACCGACCCCAGCGGGGGGGCTTTGGAGACCCAGTACTTC.